Listed below are T cell receptor beta chains from one sample, sequenced in a study of T cells in Graves' hyperthyroidism and ophthalmopathy. One entry per CDR3 protein, called by TCRdb with MiXCR from the multiplex PCR reads. Among more than 500,000 distinct CDR3 sequences, 14% were seen once, and the ten largest hold over 11%. The sample was blood. These receptors all stem from a woman aged 40 to 50 with Graves' hyperthyroidism. The CDR3 runs from the conserved cysteine through the conserved F or W. Fields, in order: CDR3 DNA, CDR3 protein, V gene, J gene, D gene, clone size. A D gene is named only where the DNA matches it firmly. A clone size is listed for some rows: how often the clone was seen (once, few, many), or a class if it is expanded.

cdr3_nt: TGTGCCACCGGGACTTCTGGAAACACCATATATTTT
cdr3_aa: CATGTSGNTIYF
v_call: TRBV15
j_call: TRBJ1-3
d_call: NA
clone_size: NA

cdr3_nt: TGTGCCAGCTACGGGACTCTATACAATGAGCAGTTCTTC
cdr3_aa: CASYGTLYNEQFF
v_call: TRBV28
j_call: TRBJ2-1
d_call: NA
clone_size: few

cdr3_nt: TGCAGTGCTCTTGGCGGGAGGGCGAACAATGAGCAGTTCTTC
cdr3_aa: CSALGGRANNEQFF
v_call: TRBV20-1
j_call: TRBJ2-1
d_call: TRBD2
clone_size: many

cdr3_nt: TGTGCCAGCAGCGTCCCCCCCGGGGCCGAGCAGTTCTTC
cdr3_aa: CASSVPPGAEQFF
v_call: TRBV7-9
j_call: TRBJ2-1
d_call: NA
clone_size: NA

cdr3_nt: TGTGCCAGTAGTATCGACAGATTCACCTACGAGCAGTACTTC
cdr3_aa: CASSIDRFTYEQYF
v_call: TRBV19
j_call: TRBJ2-7
d_call: NA
clone_size: NA

cdr3_nt: TGTGCCAGCAGTTGGCGAAACCGCCAAGAGACCCAGTACTTC
cdr3_aa: CASSWRNRQETQYF
v_call: TRBV6-1
j_call: TRBJ2-5
d_call: NA
clone_size: many

cdr3_nt: TGTGCCAGCAGCCTAACCGGGACGGCTACCTACGAGCAGTACTTC
cdr3_aa: CASSLTGTATYEQYF
v_call: TRBV28
j_call: TRBJ2-7
d_call: NA
clone_size: many

cdr3_nt: TGTGCCAGCAGCCCCGGGACAGGGGTCGGTGAAGCTTTCTTT
cdr3_aa: CASSPGTGVGEAFF
v_call: TRBV3-1
j_call: TRBJ1-1
d_call: TRBD1
clone_size: few

cdr3_nt: TGTGCCACCAGTATAAAGATAGGACAGGGTGGGTACAATGAGCAGTTCTTC
cdr3_aa: CATSIKIGQGGYNEQFF
v_call: TRBV24-1
j_call: TRBJ2-1
d_call: TRBD1
clone_size: few

cdr3_nt: TGTGCCAGCAGCTTAAGTTCGGGAGGGTTCGAGACCCAGTACTTC
cdr3_aa: CASSLSSGGFETQYF
v_call: TRBV11-1
j_call: TRBJ2-5
d_call: TRBD2
clone_size: once

cdr3_nt: TGTGCCAGCAGCTGGGGGAAAAACGAGCAGTACTTC
cdr3_aa: CASSWGKNEQYF
v_call: TRBV5-4
j_call: TRBJ2-7
d_call: NA
clone_size: once

cdr3_nt: TGCGCCAGCAGCCTAGGACTAGCGGCCCTCCCCAGCTCCTACGAGCAGTACTTC
cdr3_aa: CASSLGLAALPSSYEQYF
v_call: TRBV5-1
j_call: TRBJ2-7
d_call: TRBD2
clone_size: many

cdr3_nt: TGCAGTGCGAGACAGGGGGCGTCGGATAGCAATCAGCCCCAGCATTTT
cdr3_aa: CSARQGASDSNQPQHF
v_call: TRBV20-1
j_call: TRBJ1-5
d_call: TRBD1
clone_size: many

cdr3_nt: TGCGCCAGCAGCACCCGTAACACAGATACGCAGTATTTT
cdr3_aa: CASSTRNTDTQYF
v_call: TRBV5-1
j_call: TRBJ2-3
d_call: NA
clone_size: NA

cdr3_nt: TGTGCCAGCAGTTTACACGGGGAGCTGTTTTTT
cdr3_aa: CASSLHGELFF
v_call: TRBV12-3/TRBV12-4
j_call: TRBJ2-2
d_call: NA
clone_size: many

cdr3_nt: TGTGCCAGCAGTTTAGGGTCAGTAACTGAAGCTTTCTTT
cdr3_aa: CASSLGSVTEAFF
v_call: TRBV12-3/TRBV12-4
j_call: TRBJ1-1
d_call: NA
clone_size: many

cdr3_nt: TGTGCCATCAGTGGACAGAACTACGAGCAGTACTTC
cdr3_aa: CAISGQNYEQYF
v_call: TRBV10-3
j_call: TRBJ2-7
d_call: NA
clone_size: few

cdr3_nt: TGTGCCAGCAGCCCCGACAACTACAATGAGCAGTTCTTC
cdr3_aa: CASSPDNYNEQFF
v_call: TRBV11-1
j_call: TRBJ2-1
d_call: NA
clone_size: many

cdr3_nt: TGTGCCAGCAGTGCACAGGCGGGACCCACCGGGGAGCTGTTTTTT
cdr3_aa: CASSAQAGPTGELFF
v_call: TRBV6-4
j_call: TRBJ2-2
d_call: NA
clone_size: many

cdr3_nt: TGCAGTGCTGACCGGGACACCCCCTACGAGCAGTACTTC
cdr3_aa: CSADRDTPYEQYF
v_call: TRBV20-1
j_call: TRBJ2-7
d_call: NA
clone_size: NA

cdr3_nt: TGTGCCAGCAGCTCGCAGGGGCTGGCCATTCCCCCCGGGGAGCTGTTTTTT
cdr3_aa: CASSSQGLAIPPGELFF
v_call: TRBV13
j_call: TRBJ2-2
d_call: NA
clone_size: many

cdr3_nt: TGTGCCAGCGGAACCTTATATCGCTCCTACGAGCAGTACTTC
cdr3_aa: CASGTLYRSYEQYF
v_call: TRBV28
j_call: TRBJ2-7
d_call: NA
clone_size: NA

cdr3_nt: TGTGCCAGCACCGCCTCGACTAGCTACCTACCCTACGAGCAGTACTTC
cdr3_aa: CASTASTSYLPYEQYF
v_call: TRBV28
j_call: TRBJ2-7
d_call: TRBD2
clone_size: many

cdr3_nt: TGTGCCAGCAGTTTAAGAGCGGGCCTCTACGAGCAGTACTTC
cdr3_aa: CASSLRAGLYEQYF
v_call: TRBV28
j_call: TRBJ2-7
d_call: NA
clone_size: many

cdr3_nt: TGCAGCGTTCAAAGAGGGGGCACAGATACGCAGTATTTT
cdr3_aa: CSVQRGGTDTQYF
v_call: TRBV29-1
j_call: TRBJ2-3
d_call: NA
clone_size: many

cdr3_nt: TGTGCCTGGAGTGTACGACACCTTGCCCCTGAAGCTTTCTTT
cdr3_aa: CAWSVRHLAPEAFF
v_call: TRBV30
j_call: TRBJ1-1
d_call: NA
clone_size: many

cdr3_nt: TGCGCCAGCAGCCAGTCACAGGGATCGTCCTACAATGAGCAGTTCTTC
cdr3_aa: CASSQSQGSSYNEQFF
v_call: TRBV4-1
j_call: TRBJ2-1
d_call: NA
clone_size: few

cdr3_nt: TGTGCTAGTGGTCATGCCTACGAGCAGTACTTC
cdr3_aa: CASGHAYEQYF
v_call: TRBV12-5
j_call: TRBJ2-7
d_call: NA
clone_size: NA

cdr3_nt: TGTGCCAGCAAAAAGGCGGGGGATTCACCCCTCCACTTT
cdr3_aa: CASKKAGDSPLHF
v_call: TRBV12-3/TRBV12-4
j_call: TRBJ1-6
d_call: NA
clone_size: few

cdr3_nt: TGTGCCAGCAGCTTAGTCGAGGGGAGCTACGAGCAGTACTTC
cdr3_aa: CASSLVEGSYEQYF
v_call: TRBV7-9
j_call: TRBJ2-7
d_call: NA
clone_size: many

cdr3_nt: TGCGCCAGCAGCCCCGTAAAGGGTAGGACCTACGAGCAGTACTTC
cdr3_aa: CASSPVKGRTYEQYF
v_call: TRBV4-1
j_call: TRBJ2-7
d_call: NA
clone_size: few

cdr3_nt: TGTGCCATCAGTACCCTAGGGTTGACTGAAGCTTTCTTT
cdr3_aa: CAISTLGLTEAFF
v_call: TRBV10-3
j_call: TRBJ1-1
d_call: NA
clone_size: many

cdr3_nt: TGTGCCAGCAGCCCGACAGGGACTGAAAGCAATCAGCCCCAGCATTTT
cdr3_aa: CASSPTGTESNQPQHF
v_call: TRBV27
j_call: TRBJ1-5
d_call: TRBD1
clone_size: NA

cdr3_nt: TGTGCCAGCAGCTCGGGACAGGTGACGGGCAATGAGCAGTTCTTC
cdr3_aa: CASSSGQVTGNEQFF
v_call: TRBV7-8
j_call: TRBJ2-1
d_call: TRBD1
clone_size: many

cdr3_nt: TGTGCCAGCAGTGTAGTAGCGGGAGCGGGCAATGAGCAGTTCTTC
cdr3_aa: CASSVVAGAGNEQFF
v_call: TRBV6-1
j_call: TRBJ2-1
d_call: TRBD2
clone_size: few

cdr3_nt: TGTGCCAGCAGCTTGGAGGATACTACAGGGGCTTTCTTT
cdr3_aa: CASSLEDTTGAFF
v_call: TRBV5-4
j_call: TRBJ1-1
d_call: NA
clone_size: NA

cdr3_nt: TGTGCCAGTTTCCAAGGGGTGGCGAACACTGAAGCTTTCTTT
cdr3_aa: CASFQGVANTEAFF
v_call: TRBV7-8
j_call: TRBJ1-1
d_call: NA
clone_size: many